The 22 T cell receptor beta chains reported below all come from one sample, sequenced in a study of long-term antiretroviral therapy in people with HIV. The assay used was immunoSEQ (version v3.0), run at survey level. Assay used: immunoSEQ multiplex PCR; TCRdb lists only in-frame clones, some missing. The sample shows 20,000 to 25,000 clones, 81% of them seen only once. The source was unsorted PBMCs, collected 0.1 years before starting antiretroviral therapy. The receptors stem from a man aged 35-49 years with HIV.

The chain couples TRBV27 to TRBJ2-2; the match to TRBD1 covers 9 bases. V was pared by 6 bases and J by 2 bases, with 4 bases of the junction left unmatched. Germline lookup yields CDR1 MNHEY and CDR2 SMNVEV (reference sequence). The CDR3 is made up of 15 amino acids. The CDR3 sequence: CASSPGQGNTGELFF. CDR3 nucleotides: TGTGCCAGCAGCCCGGGACAGGGAAACACCGGGGAGCTGTTTTTT.

The chain links TRBV5-1 to TRBJ1-2, with 7 bases identical to TRBD1. J was trimmed by 8 bases and V by 1 base; bases with no gene match: 11. This CDR3 is built from 15 residues. Germline loops: CDR1 SGHRS, CDR2 YFSETQ. The CDR3 protein is CASSLSATRGEGYTF. In DNA form, the CDR3 reads TGCGCCAGCAGCTTGTCCGCGACCAGGGGGGAGGGCTACACCTTC.

The chain combines TRBV11-2 with TRBJ1-1; tentatively, D is TRBD1 (5 bases). Germline V gene sequence: CDR1 SGHAT, CDR2 FQNNGV. The CDR3 is 15 residues long. V lost 3 bases and J 11 bases, leaving 22 bases between the germline ends. Written as DNA, the CDR3 is TGTGCCAGCAGCTTGGTTGCCGGGGCGCCGAATAGTGCTTTCTTT. It encodes CASSLVAGAPNSAFF.

This clone was seen only once. V usage is TRBV6-1 and J usage is TRBJ1-6, with D perhaps TRBD1 (5 bases). Germline CDR1 and CDR2: MNHNS and SASEGT. Trimming took off 8 bases at V and 8 bases at J, with 16 bases between the two ends. The CDR3 length is 14 residues. For the CDR3, the DNA is TGTGCCAGCTGGGCGGGGCCCGTGCATTCACCCCTCCACTTT. It encodes CASWAGPVHSPLHF.

This clone was observed a few times. The V gene is TRBV7-9, the J gene TRBJ1-2; D call uncertain. Germline V gene data show CDR1 as SEHNR and CDR2 as FQNEAQ (reference sequence). Trimming took 5 bases from V and 4 from J, leaving 8 bases between them. This CDR3 contains 12 residues. Here the CDR3 DNA reads TGTGCCAGCAGCCGGGTGGGCTATGGCTACACCTTC. Its translation: CASSRVGYGYTF.

J is TRBJ2-1 and V is TRBV18, with TRBD1 matching 9 bases. The V gene end was trimmed by 6 bases and the J gene end by 7 bases; junction bases not matched to a gene: 4. The V gene's germline CDR1 is KGHSH and CDR2 LQKENI. The CDR3 covers 13 residues. The CDR3 bases are TGTGCCAGCTCCCGACAGGGGGGAAATGAGCAGTTCTTC. It codes for CASSRQGGNEQFF.

The genes are TRBV5-4 and TRBJ2-1; 10 bases align to TRBD2. This CDR3 is built from 14 residues. V lost 9 bases to trimming and J lost 5 bases; unmatched junction nucleotides: 8. Germline CDR1 reads SGHNT; CDR2 reads YYREEE (reference sequence). The CDR3 DNA follows: TGTGCCACAGCTAGCGGGGGAGACAACAATGAGCAGTTCTTC. It encodes CATASGGDNNEQFF. The full variable domain, rest sourced from reference TRBV5-4 and TRBJ2-1, is ETGVTQSPTHLIKTRGQQVTLRCSSQSGHNTVSWYQQALGQGPQFIFQYYREEENGRGNFPPRFSGLQFPNYSSELNVNALELDDSALYLCATASGGDNNEQFFGPGTRLTVL.

This clone was seen a single time. The genes are TRBV30 and TRBJ2-5; 7 bases fit TRBD2. In germline, CDR1 is GTSNPN, CDR2 SVGIG (reference sequence). After removal of 4 bases from V and 1 base from J, the junction contained 6 bases not matched to a gene. The CDR3 has 14 residues. For the CDR3, the DNA is TGTGCCTGGAACCCCCTAGCGGCCCAAGAGACCCAGTACTTC. This encodes CAWNPLAAQETQYF. Full variable domain (outside the CDR3, taken from reference TRBV30 and TRBJ2-5): SQTIHQWPATLVQPVGSPLSLECTVEGTSNPNLYWYRQAAGRGLQLLFYSVGIGQISSEVPQNLSASRPQDRQFILSSKKLLLSDSGFYLCAWNPLAAQETQYFGPGTRLLVL.

The V gene is TRBV7-8, the J gene TRBJ2-2, with 8 bases lining up with TRBD2. Per germline, CDR1 SGHVS and CDR2 FQNEAQ. J was trimmed by 0 bases and V by 1 base; bases with no gene match: 4. The CDR3 extends over 17 amino acids. DNA for the CDR3: TGTGCCAGCAGCTTAGATCCAGCGGGGGCGAACACCGGGGAGCTGTTTTTT. Translated, it gives CASSLDPAGANTGELFF. The whole variable domain, remainder taken from reference TRBV7-8 and TRBJ2-2, is GAGVSQSPRYKVAKRGQDVALRCDPISGHVSLFWYQQALGQGPEFLTYFQNEAQLDKSGLPSDRFFAERPEGSVSTLKIQRTQQEDSAVYLCASSLDPAGANTGELFFGEGSRLTVL.

This chain connects TRBV18 to TRBJ2-1; TRBD1 agrees at 8 bases. The CDR3 runs to 15 residues. Unmatched junction bases numbered 9, after V lost 4 bases and J lost 7 bases. The germline gives CDR1 KGHSH, CDR2 LQKENI. This CDR3 is CASSRTGGFINEQFF. The CDR3 nucleotides read TGTGCCAGCTCACGTACAGGGGGGTTTATAAATGAGCAGTTCTTC.

A few counts support this clone. This chain joins TRBV11-2 and TRBJ2-7, with 10 bases aligning to TRBD1. CDR1 is SGHAT, CDR2 FQNNGV, per germline. The CDR3 runs to 15 residues. V trimming: 5 bases; J trimming: 2 bases; junction bases outside the gene matches: 6. DNA for the CDR3: TGTGCCAGCAGCACCCGACAGGGGGCGACCTACGAGCAGTACTTC. Protein: CASSTRQGATYEQYF. The full variable domain, in which reference TRBV11-2 and TRBJ2-7 provide the parts outside the CDR3, is EAGVAQSPRYKIIEKRQSVAFWCNPISGHATLYWYQQILGQGPKLLIQFQNNGVVDDSQLPKDRFSAERLKGVDSTLKIQPAKLEDSAVYLCASSTRQGATYEQYFGPGTRLTVT.

V usage is TRBV5-1 and J usage is TRBJ1-5, with D unresolved. Trimming left V 4 bases short and J 2 bases short, with 13 bases between. The germline V gene encodes CDR1 SGHRS and CDR2 YFSETQ. This CDR3 region has 15 residues. This chain's CDR3 is CASSPSAGRNQPQHF. The DNA for the CDR3 is TGCGCCAGCAGCCCCTCGGCCGGGCGCAATCAGCCCCAGCATTTT.

V usage is TRBV18 and J usage is TRBJ1-2, with 7 bases matching TRBD1. The V gene end was trimmed by 5 bases and the J gene end by 9 bases; junction bases not matched to a gene: 9. The CDR3 sequence is 13 residues long. Looked up from germline, CDR1 is KGHSH and CDR2 is LQKENI. The CDR3 here is CASSETRDSRYTF. CDR3 coding DNA: TGTGCCAGCTCAGAGACTCGGGACAGTCGCTACACCTTC.

This chain uses TRBV19 with TRBJ2-2, with 9 positions matching TRBD1. Germline CDR1 reads LNHDA; CDR2 reads SQIVND (reference sequence). The CDR3 length is 15 residues. After removal of 3 bases from V and 7 bases from J, the junction contained 6 bases not matched to a gene. The CDR3 protein is CASSIRTGADGELFF. The CDR3 DNA follows: TGTGCCAGTAGTATTAGGACAGGGGCGGACGGGGAGCTGTTTTTT. Complete variable domain (other parts from reference TRBV19 and TRBJ2-2): DGGITQSPKYLFRKEGQNVTLSCEQNLNHDAMYWYRQDPGQGLRLIYYSQIVNDFQKGDIAEGYSVSREKKESFPLTVTSAQKNPTAFYLCASSIRTGADGELFFGEGSRLTVL.

The J gene is TRBJ1-2, the V gene TRBV5-4; tentative D call: TRBD1 (6 bases). Germline values: CDR1 SGHNT, CDR2 YYREEE (reference sequence). Trimming removed 0 bases from V and 8 bases from J, with 17 bases in between. CDR3 length equals 15 residues. The CDR3 nucleotides are TGTGCCAGCAGCTTGGGCGGGGGGCGGAACTCCGGCTACACCTTC. It specifies CASSLGGGRNSGYTF.

The chain couples TRBV10-1 to TRBJ2-3; 9 bases are a match to TRBD2. The CDR3 loop spans 16 amino acids. In germline, CDR1 is WNHNN, CDR2 SYGVQD (reference sequence). Losses at the gene ends were 1 base for V and 0 bases for J; bases not matched to a gene: 2. The CDR3 loop reads CASSEFTSGSTDTQYF. CDR3 DNA: TGCGCCAGCAGTGAGTTTACTAGCGGGAGCACAGATACGCAGTATTTT.

About this clone: Sequence at one end of the junction differs from germline and may be a read error. This chain links TRBV2 with TRBJ1-1; D call uncertain. The CDR3 is 15 amino acids. CDR1 is SNHLY, CDR2 FYNNEI, per germline. The CDR3 nucleotides are TGTGCCAACAGTGAATGGCACACCATGAACACTGAAGCTTTCTTT. Translation gives CANSEWHTMNTEAFF. Full variable domain (remainder filled in from reference TRBV2 and TRBJ1-1): EPEVTQTPSHQVTQMGQEVILRCVPISNHLYFYWYRQILGQKVEFLVSFYNNEISEKSEIFDDQFSVERPDGSNFTLKIRSTKLEDSAMYFCANSEWHTMNTEAFFGQGTRLTVV.

The gene calls are TRBV11-2 and TRBJ2-3, with D possibly TRBD1 on 5 matching bases. The length of the CDR3 is 13 residues. The V gene lost 0 bases and the J gene lost 10 bases, with 11 bases spanning the gap. Germline loops: CDR1 SGHAT, CDR2 FQNNGV. Here the CDR3 reads CASSLDPGISQYF. DNA of the CDR3: TGTGCCAGCAGCTTAGATCCAGGGATATCGCAGTATTTT.

The chain has TRBV27 and TRBJ2-1; 9 bases align to TRBD2. Germline CDR1 reads MNHEY; CDR2 reads SMNVEV (reference sequence). V was clipped by 6 bases and J by 3 bases; unmatched bases: 3. This CDR3 has 14 amino acids. CDR3 protein: CASSLAGYYNEQFF. In nucleotides, the CDR3 is TGTGCCAGCAGCCTAGCGGGGTACTACAATGAGCAGTTCTTC.

As DNA, the CDR3 is TGTGCCAGCAGTTACCGCGGGGGACGGCAGCCCCAGCATTTT. Encoded protein: CASSYRGGRQPQHF. This sequence joins TRBV6-5 and TRBJ1-5; weak D call: TRBD1 (5 bases). The CDR3 covers 14 residues. Trimming removed 2 bases from V and 7 bases from J, with 12 bases in between. Per germline, CDR1 MNHEY and CDR2 SVGAGI.

The chain is built from TRBV13 and TRBJ1-2, with 7 bases fitting TRBD1. The CDR3 consists of 15 residues. V shed 4 bases, J shed 3 bases, and the junction held 8 bases outside the gene matches. CDR1 and CDR2 from the germline V gene are PRHDT and FYEKMQ (reference sequence). As DNA, the CDR3 is TGTGCCAGCAGCTCTCAGGGGGGAGTTGACTATGGCTACACCTTC. Translation gives CASSSQGGVDYGYTF.

The chain carries TRBV7-9 and TRBJ2-1; D might be TRBD2 (9 bases). Deletions cut 6 bases from V and 4 bases from J, with 25 bases between. Germline CDR1 and CDR2: SEHNR and FQNEAQ (reference sequence). The CDR3 is made up of 18 amino acids. Here the CDR3 reads CASSTGGASGTIYNEQFF. CDR3 bases: TGTGCCAGCAGTACAGGGGGGGCTAGCGGGACGATTTACAATGAGCAGTTCTTC. The variable domain in full, with the rest retrieved from reference TRBV7-9 and TRBJ2-1, is DTGVSQNPRHKITKRGQNVTFRCDPISEHNRLYWYRQTLGQGPEFLTYFQNEAQLEKSRLLSDRFSAERPKGSFSTLEIQRTEQGDSAMYLCASSTGGASGTIYNEQFFGPGTRLTVL.